These T cell receptor beta chains were read from a single sample in a study of T-cell memory formation after mild COVID-19. MiXCR, applied by TCRdb to the 5' RACE reads, yields one record per CDR3 protein. Here the sample spans 450,000 to 650,000 distinct CDR3 sequences, roughly 20% being singletons. The sample comprised PBMCs or a T cell subset sorted from them (not recorded which). The receptors here all came from an adult woman who had mild COVID-19 (a few samples of this study predate the infection). Cell type and time point are not known. Both conserved end residues are part of each CDR3. The D gene is left open where the match is weak. A clone size is listed for some rows: how often the clone was seen (once, few, many), or a class if it is expanded.

v_gene: TRBV7-9; j_gene: TRBJ2-7; abundance: .; d_gene: .; CDR3aa: CASSSTSSSYEQYF; CDR3nt: TGTGCCAGCAGCTCCACTTCGAGCTCCTACGAGCAGTACTTC
v_gene: TRBV7-2; j_gene: TRBJ2-7; abundance: .; d_gene: TRBD2; CDR3aa: CASSWDYVDYEQYF; CDR3nt: TGTGCCAGCAGCTGGGACTACGTAGACTACGAGCAGTACTTC
v_gene: TRBV7-9; j_gene: TRBJ2-2; abundance: .; d_gene: .; CDR3aa: CASSAREARNTGELFF; CDR3nt: TGTGCCAGCAGCGCCCGCGAGGCTCGGAACACCGGGGAGCTGTTTTTT
v_gene: TRBV11-1; j_gene: TRBJ1-1; abundance: .; d_gene: TRBD1; CDR3aa: CASSWDSTMNTEAFF; CDR3nt: TGTGCCAGCAGCTGGGACAGCACCATGAACACTGAAGCTTTCTTT
v_gene: TRBV24-1; j_gene: TRBJ1-1; abundance: .; d_gene: TRBD1; CDR3aa: CATSGNRGPTGNTEAFF; CDR3nt: TGTGCCACCAGTGGGAACAGGGGGCCTACGGGGAACACTGAAGCTTTCTTT
v_gene: TRBV12-3/TRBV12-4; j_gene: TRBJ1-1; abundance: .; d_gene: .; CDR3aa: CASSWGAETNTEAFF; CDR3nt: TGTGCCAGCAGTTGGGGGGCAGAGACGAACACTGAAGCTTTCTTT
v_gene: TRBV7-2; j_gene: TRBJ2-5; abundance: .; d_gene: .; CDR3aa: CASSLVGGMKETQYF; CDR3nt: TGTGCCAGCAGCTTAGTTGGGGGGATGAAGGAGACCCAGTACTTC
v_gene: TRBV7-8; j_gene: TRBJ1-5; abundance: few; d_gene: .; CDR3aa: CASSLGGGHQPQHF; CDR3nt: TGTGCCAGCAGCTTAGGTGGGGGGCATCAGCCCCAGCATTTT
v_gene: TRBV6-1; j_gene: TRBJ2-7; abundance: .; d_gene: .; CDR3aa: CASSGTGQWAYEQYF; CDR3nt: TGTGCCAGCAGTGGAACCGGACAGTGGGCCTACGAGCAGTACTTC
v_gene: TRBV21-1; j_gene: TRBJ1-2; abundance: .; d_gene: .; CDR3aa: CASSRTYGYTF; CDR3nt: TGTGCCAGCAGTCGGACATACGGCTACACCTTC
v_gene: TRBV24-1; j_gene: TRBJ2-7; abundance: .; d_gene: TRBD2; CDR3aa: CATSGPTSGRHEQYF; CDR3nt: TGTGCCACCAGTGGGCCCACTAGCGGGAGGCACGAGCAGTACTTC
v_gene: TRBV5-1; j_gene: TRBJ2-3; abundance: .; d_gene: .; CDR3aa: CASSLAGGGSGDTQYF; CDR3nt: TGCGCCAGCAGCTTGGCCGGTGGGGGGTCGGGAGATACGCAGTATTTT
v_gene: TRBV4-1; j_gene: TRBJ2-7; abundance: .; d_gene: TRBD2; CDR3aa: CASSLRGGGYEQYF; CDR3nt: TGCGCCAGCAGCTTGCGGGGGGGCGGCTACGAGCAGTACTTC
v_gene: TRBV5-1; j_gene: TRBJ2-6; abundance: .; d_gene: .; CDR3aa: CASSHPGWNSGANVLTF; CDR3nt: TGCGCCAGCAGCCACCCAGGGTGGAACTCTGGGGCCAACGTCCTGACTTTC
v_gene: TRBV12-3/TRBV12-4; j_gene: TRBJ1-3; abundance: few; d_gene: .; CDR3aa: CASREQGNSGNTIYF; CDR3nt: TGTGCCAGCAGGGAACAGGGCAACTCTGGAAACACCATATATTTT
v_gene: TRBV7-8; j_gene: TRBJ1-1; abundance: .; d_gene: .; CDR3aa: CASSGTPGTEAFF; CDR3nt: TGTGCCAGCTCCGGGACGCCGGGCACTGAAGCTTTCTTT
v_gene: TRBV4-2; j_gene: TRBJ2-1; abundance: many; d_gene: TRBD2; CDR3aa: CASSRTGLANYNEQFF; CDR3nt: TGTGCCAGCAGCCGTACGGGACTAGCGAACTACAATGAGCAGTTCTTC
v_gene: TRBV27; j_gene: TRBJ1-1; abundance: .; d_gene: TRBD1; CDR3aa: CASSLSVTGWTEAFF; CDR3nt: TGTGCCAGCAGTTTATCCGTGACAGGGTGGACTGAAGCTTTCTTT
v_gene: TRBV30; j_gene: TRBJ2-5; abundance: .; d_gene: .; CDR3aa: CAWSLNGETQYF; CDR3nt: TGTGCCTGGAGTCTCAATGGAGAGACCCAGTACTTC
v_gene: TRBV12-3/TRBV12-4; j_gene: TRBJ2-5; abundance: .; d_gene: .; CDR3aa: CASSKIQAQETQYF; CDR3nt: TGTGCCAGCAGTAAGATCCAGGCCCAGGAGACCCAGTACTTC
v_gene: TRBV4-3; j_gene: TRBJ1-1; abundance: .; d_gene: .; CDR3aa: CASSQGAAKAFF; CDR3nt: TGCGCCAGCAGCCAAGGGGCGGCCAAGGCTTTCTTT
v_gene: TRBV5-5; j_gene: TRBJ2-7; abundance: .; d_gene: .; CDR3aa: CASSLQVISYEQYF; CDR3nt: TGTGCCAGCAGCTTGCAGGTGATCTCCTACGAGCAGTACTTC
v_gene: TRBV12-3/TRBV12-4; j_gene: TRBJ2-1; abundance: .; d_gene: TRBD1; CDR3aa: CASRTGREQFF; CDR3nt: TGTGCCAGCAGGACAGGGCGTGAGCAGTTCTTC